Below are 11 T cell receptor beta chains sequenced from a single sample in a study of cytomegalovirus exposure and HLA in healthy donors. Both 60 Vbeta primers and 13 Jbeta primers went into the PCR. Sequencing used immunoSEQ multiplex PCR; TCRdb keeps in-frame clones, though not all of them. The top ten clones hold around 4.7% of a sample with about 150,000 clones, about 75% of them seen once. Sequencing input: PBMCs. The receptors here all came from a man aged 55 to 69 in good health and CMV-seronegative.

Only one count was recorded for this clone. The chain links TRBV10-3 to TRBJ1-5; 8 bases are a match to TRBD1. The CDR3 totals 14 residues. The germline V gene has CDR1 ENHRY and CDR2 SYGVKD. Trimming at V came to 6 bases and at J to 5 bases, leaving 6 bases not matched to a gene. The chain's CDR3 is CAISRTGLDQPQHF. The CDR3 DNA is TGTGCCATCAGCAGGACAGGGTTGGATCAGCCCCAGCATTTT.

This rearrangement joins TRBV7-3 to TRBJ1-1; no definite D call. Germline V gene sequence: CDR1 SGHTA, CDR2 FQGTGA. The V end lost 2 bases, the J end lost 1 base, and 8 bases lay between the germline ends. The CDR3 spans 14 residues. The CDR3 protein is CASSLSHENTEAFF. Written as DNA, the CDR3 is TGTGCCAGCAGCTTATCACACGAGAACACTGAAGCTTTCTTT.

The CDR3 DNA follows: TGCGCCAGCAGCTTGGCGTCTAGCGGGGTAAACACCGGGGAGCTGTTTTTT. Residues: CASSLASSGVNTGELFF. The chain joins TRBV5-1 to TRBJ2-2; 9 bases agree with TRBD2. The CDR3 is 17 amino acids. Losses at the gene ends were 0 bases for V and 2 bases for J; bases not matched to a gene: 5. Germline V gives CDR1 SGHRS, CDR2 YFSETQ.

The chain links TRBV7-3 to TRBJ2-2; no firm D call. This CDR3 spans 13 amino acids. V lost 2 bases, J lost 4 bases, and 5 bases lay in between. Germline V gene data show CDR1 as SGHTA and CDR2 as FQGTGA. Written as DNA, the CDR3 is TGTGCCAGCAGCTTAGTCCTCACCGGGGAGCTGTTTTTT. Encoded protein: CASSLVLTGELFF.

Only a few counts were recorded for this clone. The V and J genes are TRBV5-1 and TRBJ2-3; no reliable D call. CDR1 is SGHRS, CDR2 YFSETQ, per germline. The CDR3 loop spans 14 amino acids. V lost 3 bases, J lost 0 bases, and 8 bases lay in between. CDR3 sequence reads: CASSSSTSTDTQYF. CDR3 sequence (DNA): TGCGCCAGCAGCTCTTCCACTAGCACAGATACGCAGTATTTT.

This chain links TRBV19 with TRBJ1-2, with a tentative D call TRBD1 (5 bases). V was pared by 0 bases and J by 6 bases, with 17 bases between. The CDR3 extends over 16 amino acids. The germline V gene has CDR1 LNHDA and CDR2 SQIVND (reference sequence). The CDR3 coding sequence is TGTGCCAGTAGTATAGATCGGGGGACTGGCAAAAATGGCTACACCTTC. Amino acid sequence: CASSIDRGTGKNGYTF.

The genes are TRBV7-2 and TRBJ2-7; 7 bases agree with TRBD2. Germline CDR1 reads SGHTA; CDR2 reads FQGNSA. This CDR3 has 15 amino acids. The trim removed 1 base at V and 2 bases at J, leaving 5 bases unmatched. The CDR3 region is CASSLGRGSAYEQYF. CDR3 DNA: TGTGCCAGCAGCTTAGGGCGCGGGAGTGCCTACGAGCAGTACTTC.

The chain has TRBV5-6 and TRBJ2-7; a possible D gene is TRBD1 (5 bases). The CDR3 has 13 amino acids. Germline-derived CDR1 and CDR2 are SGHDT and YYEEEE. V lost 3 bases and J lost 6, with 13 bases in between. The CDR3 sequence: CASSYPGFGEQYF. The CDR3 DNA sequence: TGTGCCAGCAGCTACCCAGGGTTCGGCGAGCAGTACTTC.

This clone came up a few times. Other DNA variants within this sample encode the same CDR3. The chain employs TRBV7-9 and TRBJ1-4; D is uncertain. The germline gives CDR1 SEHNR, CDR2 FQNEAQ (reference sequence). The V and J ends lost 3 bases and 7 bases respectively, with 12 bases between them. CDR3 length: 14 amino acids. The CDR3 protein is CASSLLSELEKLFF. For the CDR3, the DNA is TGTGCCAGCAGCTTGTTATCCGAACTTGAAAAACTGTTTTTT.

The CDR3 nucleotides are TGTGCCAGCAGCGACCGACTAGCGGGAACTGGGGCCAACGTCCTGACTTTC. This gives the protein CASSDRLAGTGANVLTF. The chain employs TRBV5-4 and TRBJ2-6; 11 nucleotides line up with TRBD2. Germline loops: CDR1 SGHNT, CDR2 YYREEE (reference sequence). V gave up 4 bases and J gave up 2 bases; unmatched junction bases: 5. The CDR3 contains 17 residues. The full variable domain, completed using reference TRBV5-4 and TRBJ2-6, is ETGVTQSPTHLIKTRGQQVTLRCSSQSGHNTVSWYQQALGQGPQFIFQYYREEENGRGNFPPRFSGLQFPNYSSELNVNALELDDSALYLCASSDRLAGTGANVLTFGAGSRLTVL.

The V gene is TRBV10-3, the J gene TRBJ1-1; the D is unclear. Germline V gene data show CDR1 as ENHRY and CDR2 as SYGVKD. V was shortened by 0 bases and J by 1 base, with 9 bases between the two germline ends. The CDR3 contains 15 residues. CDR3 in amino acids: CAISESVSGNTEAFF. The CDR3 DNA reads TGTGCCATCAGTGAGTCTGTGAGTGGGAACACTGAAGCTTTCTTT.